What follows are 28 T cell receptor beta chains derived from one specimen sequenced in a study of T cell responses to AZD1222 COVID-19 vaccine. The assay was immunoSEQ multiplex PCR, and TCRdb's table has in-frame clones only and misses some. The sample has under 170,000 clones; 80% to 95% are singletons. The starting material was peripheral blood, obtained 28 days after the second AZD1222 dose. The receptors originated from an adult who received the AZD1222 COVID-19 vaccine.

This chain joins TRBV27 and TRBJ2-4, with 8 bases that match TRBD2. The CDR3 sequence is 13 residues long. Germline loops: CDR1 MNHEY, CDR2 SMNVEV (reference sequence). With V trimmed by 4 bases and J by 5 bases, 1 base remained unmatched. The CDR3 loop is CASSSLAENIQYF. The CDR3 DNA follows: TGTGCCAGCAGTTCACTAGCGGAAAACATTCAGTACTTC.

The DNA for the CDR3 is TGCGCCAGCAGCTTGGTGTCCAATGAGCAGTTCTTC. Amino acid sequence: CASSLVSNEQFF. The V gene is TRBV5-1, the J gene TRBJ2-1; no definite D call. Deletions cut 0 bases from V and 6 bases from J, with 4 bases between. From germline, CDR1 is SGHRS and CDR2 YFSETQ. This CDR3 comprises 12 residues.

The CDR3 DNA follows: TGTGCCAGTAGTATTTTCCCTGGACAGATGAACACTGAAGCTTTCTTT. Translating gives CASSIFPGQMNTEAFF. The chain links TRBV19 to TRBJ1-1; tentative D call: TRBD1 (6 bases). CDR3 size: 16 residues. Germline assignment: CDR1 LNHDA and CDR2 SQIVND (reference sequence). Between the trimmed V and J ends, which lost 3 bases and 0 bases, there was a span of 14 bases. The whole variable domain, filled in from reference TRBV19 and TRBJ1-1, reads DGGITQSPKYLFRKEGQNVTLSCEQNLNHDAMYWYRQDPGQGLRLIYYSQIVNDFQKGDIAEGYSVSREKKESFPLTVTSAQKNPTAFYLCASSIFPGQMNTEAFFGQGTRLTVV.

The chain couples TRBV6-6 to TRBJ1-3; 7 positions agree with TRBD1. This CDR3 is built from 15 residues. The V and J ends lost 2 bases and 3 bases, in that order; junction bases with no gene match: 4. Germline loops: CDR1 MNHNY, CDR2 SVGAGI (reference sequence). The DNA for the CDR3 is TGTGCCAGCAGTTACGAGGGGGCGCTTGGAAACACCATATATTTT. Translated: CASSYEGALGNTIYF.

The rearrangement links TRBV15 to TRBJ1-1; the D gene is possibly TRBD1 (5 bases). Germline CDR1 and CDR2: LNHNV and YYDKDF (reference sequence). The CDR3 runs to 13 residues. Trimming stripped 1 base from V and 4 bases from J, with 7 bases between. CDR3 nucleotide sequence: TGTGCCACCAGCAGAGTGAGGGGCACTGAAGCTTTCTTT. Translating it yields CATSRVRGTEAFF. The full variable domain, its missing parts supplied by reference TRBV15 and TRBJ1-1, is DAMVIQNPRYQVTQFGKPVTLSCSQTLNHNVMYWYQQKSSQAPKLLFHYYDKDFNNEADTPDNFQSRRPNTSFCFLDIRSPGLGDTAMYLCATSRVRGTEAFFGQGTRLTVV.

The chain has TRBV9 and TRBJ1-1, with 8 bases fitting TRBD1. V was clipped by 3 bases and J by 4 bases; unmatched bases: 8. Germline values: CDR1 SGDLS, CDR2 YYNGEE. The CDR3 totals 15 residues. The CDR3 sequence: CASSAKTGVSTEAFF. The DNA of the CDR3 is TGTGCCAGCAGCGCAAAGACAGGGGTCAGCACTGAAGCTTTCTTT. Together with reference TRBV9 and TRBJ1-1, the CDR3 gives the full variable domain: DSGVTQTPKHLITATGQRVTLRCSPRSGDLSVYWYQQSLDQGLQFLIQYYNGEERAKGNILERFSAQQFPDLHSELNLSSLELGDSALYFCASSAKTGVSTEAFFGQGTRLTVV.

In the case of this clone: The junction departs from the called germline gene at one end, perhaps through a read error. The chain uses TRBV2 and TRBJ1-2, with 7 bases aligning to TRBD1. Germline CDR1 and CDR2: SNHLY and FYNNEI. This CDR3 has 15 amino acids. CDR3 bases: TGTGCCAGCAGTGAAGCTCGGGCCAGGGGGACCCGCTACATCTTC. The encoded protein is CASSEARARGTRYIF.

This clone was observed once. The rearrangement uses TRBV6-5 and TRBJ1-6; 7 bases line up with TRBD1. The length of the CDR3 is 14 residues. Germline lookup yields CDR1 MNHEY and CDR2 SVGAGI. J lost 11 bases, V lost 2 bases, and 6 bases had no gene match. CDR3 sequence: CASSYGGGMTPLHF. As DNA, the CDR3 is TGTGCCAGCAGTTACGGAGGGGGCATGACACCCCTCCACTTT.

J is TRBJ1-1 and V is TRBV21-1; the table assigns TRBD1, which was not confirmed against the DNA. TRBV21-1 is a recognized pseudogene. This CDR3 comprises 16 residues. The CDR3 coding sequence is TGTGCCAGCAGCAAAGACAGGGGACACCAGAACACTGAAGCTTTCTTT. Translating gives CASSKDRGHQNTEAFF.

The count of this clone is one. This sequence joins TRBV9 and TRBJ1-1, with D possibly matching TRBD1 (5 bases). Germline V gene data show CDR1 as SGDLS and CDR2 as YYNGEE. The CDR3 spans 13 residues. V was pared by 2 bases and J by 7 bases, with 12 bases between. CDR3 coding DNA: TGTGCCAGCAGCGTGACCCGGGACGGTGAAGCTTTCTTT. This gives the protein CASSVTRDGEAFF.

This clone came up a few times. This CDR3 reads CASSLLAAEAFF. CDR3 in DNA: TGTGCCAGCAGTTTACTCGCCGCTGAAGCTTTCTTT. This chain joins TRBV12-3 or TRBV12-4 and TRBJ1-1; no clear D. CDR3 length: 12 residues. Trimming took 2 bases from V and 6 from J, leaving 7 bases between them.

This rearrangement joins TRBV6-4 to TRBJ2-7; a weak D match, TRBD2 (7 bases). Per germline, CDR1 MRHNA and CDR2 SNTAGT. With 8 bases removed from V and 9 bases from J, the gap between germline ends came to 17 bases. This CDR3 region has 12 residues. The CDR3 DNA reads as TGTGCCAGCCCTCACGGGGGGCTTGGGCAGTACTTC. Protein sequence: CASPHGGLGQYF.

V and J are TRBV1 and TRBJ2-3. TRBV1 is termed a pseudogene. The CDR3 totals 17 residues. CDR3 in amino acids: CTSSQDRNRASTDTQYF. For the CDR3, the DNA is TGCACCAGCAGCCAAGATCGGAATAGAGCTAGCACAGATACGCAGTATTTT.

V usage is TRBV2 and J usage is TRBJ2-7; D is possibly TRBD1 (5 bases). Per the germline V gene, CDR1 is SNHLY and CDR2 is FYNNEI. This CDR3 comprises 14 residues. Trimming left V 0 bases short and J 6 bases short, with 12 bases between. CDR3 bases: TGTGCCAGCAGTGAAGCGCATGTGGGGCGCGAGCAGTACTTC. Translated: CASSEAHVGREQYF.

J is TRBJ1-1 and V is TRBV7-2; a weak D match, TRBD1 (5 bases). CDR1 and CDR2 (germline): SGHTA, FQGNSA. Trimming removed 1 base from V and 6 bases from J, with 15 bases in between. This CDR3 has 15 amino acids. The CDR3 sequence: CASSLVGSGGSEAFF. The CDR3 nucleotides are TGTGCCAGCAGCTTAGTTGGGAGTGGGGGGTCTGAAGCTTTCTTT.

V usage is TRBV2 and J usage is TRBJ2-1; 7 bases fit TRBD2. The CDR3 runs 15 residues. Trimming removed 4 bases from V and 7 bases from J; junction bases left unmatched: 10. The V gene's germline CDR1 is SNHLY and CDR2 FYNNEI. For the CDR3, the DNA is TGTGCCAGCAGTGTCTCGGGCGGGAGAAGGAATGAGCAGTTCTTC. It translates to CASSVSGGRRNEQFF.

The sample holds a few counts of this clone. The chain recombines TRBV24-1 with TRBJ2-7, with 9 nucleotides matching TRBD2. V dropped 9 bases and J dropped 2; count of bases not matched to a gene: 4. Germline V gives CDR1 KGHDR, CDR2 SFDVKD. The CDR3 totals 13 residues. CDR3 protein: CATAAGGAYEQYF. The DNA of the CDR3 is TGTGCCACCGCAGCGGGAGGTGCCTACGAGCAGTACTTC.

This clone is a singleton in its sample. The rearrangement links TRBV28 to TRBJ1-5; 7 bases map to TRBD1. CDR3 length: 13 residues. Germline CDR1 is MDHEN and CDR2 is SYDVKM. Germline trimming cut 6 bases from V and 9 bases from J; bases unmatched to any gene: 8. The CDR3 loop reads CASSPDRVRPQHF. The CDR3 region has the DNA TGTGCCAGCAGCCCAGACAGGGTGAGGCCCCAGCATTTT.

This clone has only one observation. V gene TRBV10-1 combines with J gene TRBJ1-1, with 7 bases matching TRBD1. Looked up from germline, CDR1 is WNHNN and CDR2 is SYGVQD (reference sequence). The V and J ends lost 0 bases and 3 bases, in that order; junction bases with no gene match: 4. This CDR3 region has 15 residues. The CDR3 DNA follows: TGCGCCAGCAGTGAGTCGGGCCAGGGGGACACTGAAGCTTTCTTT. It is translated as CASSESGQGDTEAFF.

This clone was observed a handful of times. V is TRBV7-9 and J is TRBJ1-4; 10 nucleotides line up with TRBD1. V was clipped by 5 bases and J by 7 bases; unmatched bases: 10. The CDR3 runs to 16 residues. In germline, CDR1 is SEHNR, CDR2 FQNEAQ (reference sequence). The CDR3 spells CASSPTPGQGFEKLFF. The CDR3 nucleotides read TGTGCCAGCAGCCCTACACCGGGACAGGGGTTTGAAAAACTGTTTTTT.

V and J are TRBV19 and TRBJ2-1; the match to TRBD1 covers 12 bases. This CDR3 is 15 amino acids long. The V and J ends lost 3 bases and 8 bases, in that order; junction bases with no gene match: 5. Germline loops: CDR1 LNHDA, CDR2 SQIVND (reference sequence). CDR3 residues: CASSMPGQGAYEQFF. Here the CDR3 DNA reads TGTGCCAGTAGTATGCCGGGACAGGGGGCGTATGAGCAGTTCTTC.

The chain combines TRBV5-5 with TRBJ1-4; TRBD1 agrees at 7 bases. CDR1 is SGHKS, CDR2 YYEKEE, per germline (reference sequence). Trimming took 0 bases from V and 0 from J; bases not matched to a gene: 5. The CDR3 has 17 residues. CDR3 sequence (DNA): TGTGCCAGCAGCTTGGTGGTTCAGGGGGCAACTAATGAAAAACTGTTTTTT. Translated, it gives CASSLVVQGATNEKLFF.

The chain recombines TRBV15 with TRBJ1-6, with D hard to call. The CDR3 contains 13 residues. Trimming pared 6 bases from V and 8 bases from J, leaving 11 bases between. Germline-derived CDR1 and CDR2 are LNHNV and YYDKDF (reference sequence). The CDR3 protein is CATSPGRDSPLHF. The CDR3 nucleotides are TGTGCCACCAGTCCCGGGAGGGATTCACCCCTCCACTTT.

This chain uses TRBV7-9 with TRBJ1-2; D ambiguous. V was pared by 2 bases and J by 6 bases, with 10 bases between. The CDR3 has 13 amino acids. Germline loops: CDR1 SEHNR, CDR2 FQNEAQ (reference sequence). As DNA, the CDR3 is TGTGCCAGCAGCTTACCCTCAACGGATGGCTACACCTTC. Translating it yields CASSLPSTDGYTF.

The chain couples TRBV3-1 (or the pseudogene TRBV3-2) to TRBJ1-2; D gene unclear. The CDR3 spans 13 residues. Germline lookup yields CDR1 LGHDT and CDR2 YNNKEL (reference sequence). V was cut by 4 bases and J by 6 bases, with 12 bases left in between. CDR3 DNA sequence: TGTGCCAGCAGCCCCCGGGAAGAGGATGGCTACACCTTC. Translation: CASSPREEDGYTF.

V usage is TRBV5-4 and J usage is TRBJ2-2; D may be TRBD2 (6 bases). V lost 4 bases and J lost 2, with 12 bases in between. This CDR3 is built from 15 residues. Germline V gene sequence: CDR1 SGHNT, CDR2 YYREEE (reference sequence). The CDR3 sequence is CASSQTAGNTGELFF. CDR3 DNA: TGTGCCAGCAGCCAGACAGCGGGTAACACCGGGGAGCTGTTTTTT.

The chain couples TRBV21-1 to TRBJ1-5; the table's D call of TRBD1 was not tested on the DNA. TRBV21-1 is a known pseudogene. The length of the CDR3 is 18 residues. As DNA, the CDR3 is TGTGCCAGCAGCAAAGAGAGGGACAGGGACTATAGCAATCAGCCCCAGCATTTT. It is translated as CASSKERDRDYSNQPQHF.

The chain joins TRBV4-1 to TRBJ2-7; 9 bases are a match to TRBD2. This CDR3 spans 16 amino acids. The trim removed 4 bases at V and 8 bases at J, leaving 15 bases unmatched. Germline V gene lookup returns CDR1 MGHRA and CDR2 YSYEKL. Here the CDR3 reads CASSPAQSVAGEKQYF. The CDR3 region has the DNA TGCGCCAGCAGCCCCGCACAGAGTGTAGCGGGAGAGAAGCAGTACTTC.